The 25 T cell receptor beta chains in this list originate from one sample, sequenced in a study of CD8 T cells in ankylosing spondylitis. TCRdb re-derived calls from the 5' RACE reads in MiXCR, one entry per CDR3 protein. In the table there are tens of thousands of distinct CDR3 sequences, around 6.4% of which are singletons. Sequenced material: synovial fluid, either unsorted or a sorted T cell fraction (not recorded which). These receptors all stem from a male donor with ankylosing spondylitis.

This clonotype occurred a few times. The gene calls are TRBV7-2 and TRBJ2-7; D is perhaps TRBD1 (7 bases). Germline lookup yields CDR1 SGHTA and CDR2 FQGNSA. CDR3 length: 13 residues. Between the trimmed V and J ends, which lost 2 bases and 6 bases, there was a span of 11 bases. CDR3 in DNA: TGTGCCAGCAGCTTATCGGAGGGGGCCGAGCAGTACTTC. Translation: CASSLSEGAEQYF.

This clonotype was detected a few times. Given the absence of the conserved phenylalanine or tryptophan at the CDR3 end, a read error is likely. Because the CDR3's place on the DNA is in doubt, the DNA is left out and the CDR3 is given as listed by TCRdb. The chain carries TRBV5-1 and TRBJ2-7; the table gives TRBD2 as D, unverified against the DNA. The CDR3 has 16 amino acids, counting both end residues. Germline V CDR1 and CDR2: SGHRS, YFSETQ. CDR3: CASSGGQPGISGSRSN.

The genes are TRBV28 and TRBJ1-1, with TRBD1 matching over 7 bases. Germline lookup yields CDR1 MDHEN and CDR2 SYDVKM. This CDR3 contains 14 residues. The V gene end was trimmed by 6 bases and the J gene end by 4 bases; junction bases not matched to a gene: 8. The CDR3 DNA reads TGTGCCAGCAGACTCGGACAGGCGATCACTGAAGCTTTCTTT. Encoded protein: CASRLGQAITEAFF.

This clonotype was seen at least ten times. The J gene is TRBJ2-1, the V gene TRBV7-9, with 13 nucleotides matching TRBD2. CDR1 and CDR2 (germline): SEHNR, FQNEAQ (reference sequence). The CDR3 length is 16 residues. Losses at the gene ends were 4 bases for V and 8 bases for J; bases not matched to a gene: 8. The CDR3: CASSSGLAGTFDEQFF. CDR3 nucleotides: TGTGCCAGCAGCTCGGGACTAGCGGGAACCTTCGATGAGCAGTTCTTC.

This clonotype was counted at least ten times. The chain couples TRBV20-1 to TRBJ1-2; 10 nucleotides match TRBD1. Looked up from germline, CDR1 is DFQATT and CDR2 is SNEGSKA (reference sequence). This CDR3 is built from 14 residues. With 6 bases clipped from V and 4 bases from J, the junction kept 8 bases outside the gene matches. The CDR3 is CSAFWTGGRYGYTF. In DNA form, the CDR3 reads TGCAGTGCCTTCTGGACAGGGGGACGCTATGGCTACACCTTC.

This clonotype was detected only a few times. The CDR3 DNA is TGTGCCAGCAGTTACGCGGGACTAGCGGGAGGGGGGAGCTCCTACAATGAGCAGTTCTTC. The encoded protein is CASSYAGLAGGGSSYNEQFF. This chain uses TRBV6-2 or TRBV6-3 with TRBJ2-1, with 16 bases fitting TRBD2. The length of the CDR3 is 20 residues. V dropped 2 bases and J dropped 0; count of bases not matched to a gene: 7. Germline loops: CDR1 MNHEY, CDR2 SVGEGT.

At least ten counts were recorded for this clonotype. This sequence joins TRBV29-1 and TRBJ1-1; TRBD1 agrees at 7 bases. Per germline, CDR1 SQVTM and CDR2 ANQGSEA. The CDR3 is 13 residues long. V dropped 6 bases and J dropped 2; count of bases not matched to a gene: 6. CDR3 amino acids: CSVEGQLNTEAFF. In DNA, the CDR3 is TGCAGCGTGGAGGGACAGTTAAACACTGAAGCTTTCTTT.

This clonotype has just a few counts. The chain carries TRBV12-3 or TRBV12-4 and TRBJ2-7; either TRBD1 or TRBD2 may supply D (5 bases each). This CDR3 is built from 14 residues. Trimming left V 6 bases short and J 0 bases short, with 12 bases between. The CDR3 DNA reads TGTGCCAGCAGCCTTGGGACGACCTCCTACGAGCAGTACTTC. This gives the protein CASSLGTTSYEQYF.

This clonotype was observed at least ten times. The chain's CDR3 is CASSPLAGEAGNEQFF. The CDR3 DNA is TGTGCCAGCAGTCCCCTCGCGGGAGAGGCAGGAAATGAGCAGTTCTTC. The chain joins TRBV28 to TRBJ2-1; 7 bases match TRBD2. The V and J ends lost 5 bases and 7 bases, in that order; junction bases with no gene match: 14. The CDR3 is 16 residues long. Germline CDR1 MDHEN, CDR2 SYDVKM.

This clonotype occurred many times. This chain uses TRBV29-1 with TRBJ1-1; D is ambiguous. V was pared by 6 bases and J by 0 bases, with 14 bases between. From germline, CDR1 is SQVTM and CDR2 ANQGSEA. The CDR3 length is 14 residues. CDR3 in amino acids: CSVTRKQMNTEAFF. CDR3 in DNA: TGCAGCGTGACCCGTAAGCAGATGAACACTGAAGCTTTCTTT.

This clonotype was seen ten or more times. This chain uses TRBV28 with TRBJ2-7; 11 bases align to TRBD2. The CDR3 runs 16 residues. Germline V gene data show CDR1 as MDHEN and CDR2 as SYDVKM. Germline trimming cut 4 bases from V and 1 base from J; bases unmatched to any gene: 6. The CDR3 DNA sequence: TGTGCCAGCAGTTCGGCTAGCGGGGGGATATCCTACGAGCAGTACTTC. Amino acids: CASSSASGGISYEQYF.

This clonotype occurred many times. J is TRBJ2-7 and V is TRBV6-1; TRBD2 agrees at 10 bases. Germline CDR1 reads MNHNS; CDR2 reads SASEGT. V trimming: 6 bases; J trimming: 9 bases; junction bases outside the gene matches: 11. The CDR3 has 14 amino acids. CDR3 nucleotides: TGTGCCAGCAGCAAGAGCGGGAGGGCCTTTGGGCAGTACTTC. It translates to CASSKSGRAFGQYF.

This clonotype was counted between two and nine times. This could be a read error, since a much larger clone is one nucleotide away. The chain couples TRBV20-1 to TRBJ2-1, with D tentatively TRBD2 (6 bases). CDR3 length: 16 amino acids. The germline V gene has CDR1 DFQATT and CDR2 SNEGSKA (reference sequence). The CDR3 DNA is TGCAGTGCTAGAGATCTCGGGCGGGGAGCCTACGATGAGCAGTTCTTC. Amino acids: CSARDLGRGAYDEQFF.

Concerning this clonotype: This sequence may be a read error, since a much larger clone differs from it by one base. The chain combines TRBV20-1 with TRBJ2-7; 7 bases fit TRBD1. J gave up 0 bases and V 4 bases, and 3 bases lay outside the gene matches. Germline loops: CDR1 DFQATT, CDR2 SNEGSKA (reference sequence). The CDR3 length is 13 residues. Here the CDR3 reads CSANAGGSYEQYF. The DNA of the CDR3 is TGCAGTGCTAACGCAGGGGGCTCCTACGAGCAGTACTTC.

The chain is built from TRBV6-5 and TRBJ2-2; no clear D gene. V dropped 10 bases and J dropped 1 base, with 7 bases sitting between them. CDR1 and CDR2 (germline): MNHEY, SVGAGI. The CDR3 length is 12 residues. The CDR3 DNA follows: TGTGCCATCTCGGGGAACACCGGGGAGCTGTTTTTT. This encodes CAISGNTGELFF.

This clonotype has a handful of counts. This chain uses TRBV5-8 with TRBJ2-7, with D perhaps matching TRBD1 (5 bases). The V and J ends lost 4 bases and 4 bases respectively, with 18 bases between them. The CDR3 has 15 residues. Germline V gene sequence: CDR1 SGHTS, CDR2 YDEGEE. CDR3 loop: CASSLPGGQGYEQYF. For the CDR3, the DNA is TGTGCCAGCAGCCTCCCCGGTGGCCAGGGATACGAGCAGTACTTC.

This clonotype is classed as medium-sized (0.01 to 0.1%). The V call is TRBV7-2, the J call TRBJ2-1; TRBD2 matches 14 bases. J lost 10 bases, V lost 5 bases, and 4 bases had no gene match. The CDR3 contains 14 residues. Germline V gene sequence: CDR1 SGHTA, CDR2 FQGNSA. CDR3 DNA sequence: TGTGCCAGCAGCCCTGGACTAGCGGGAGGAGAGCAGTTCTTC. It codes for CASSPGLAGGEQFF.

There are many counts of this clonotype. This rearrangement joins TRBV29-1 to TRBJ1-2, with 12 bases fitting TRBD1. The V segment lost 6 bases and the J segment 8 bases; nucleotides outside the gene matches: 4. The CDR3 loop spans 12 amino acids. Per the germline V gene, CDR1 is SQVTM and CDR2 is ANQGSEA. CDR3 in amino acids: CSVGTGGMGYTF. CDR3 nucleotide sequence: TGCAGCGTAGGGACAGGGGGCATGGGCTACACCTTC.

The CDR3 region is CASSGRVGYSYNEQFF. CDR3 DNA sequence: TGTGCCAGCAGTGGACGGGTGGGGTACAGCTACAATGAGCAGTTCTTC. V and J are TRBV2 and TRBJ2-1, with D unresolved. V was trimmed by 4 bases and J by 3 bases, leaving 16 bases between them. This CDR3 region has 16 residues. The V gene's germline CDR1 is SNHLY and CDR2 FYNNEI.

This clonotype has at least ten counts. The chain carries TRBV25-1 and TRBJ2-3; 8 nucleotides match TRBD2. CDR1 MGHDK and CDR2 SYGVNS come from the germline V gene. Trimming at V came to 6 bases and at J to 0 bases, leaving 2 bases not matched to a gene. This CDR3 is 14 amino acids long. CDR3 nucleotides: TGTGCCAGCAGAACTAGCGGCAGCACAGATACGCAGTATTTT. This gives the protein CASRTSGSTDTQYF.

At least ten counts were recorded for this clonotype. The rearrangement uses TRBV3-1 and TRBJ2-6, with 13 bases lining up with TRBD2. Unmatched junction bases numbered 9, after V lost 8 bases and J lost 2 bases. Per germline, CDR1 LGHDT and CDR2 YNNKEL (reference sequence). This CDR3 contains 18 residues. The CDR3 reads CASEPTSGRSAGANVLTF. The CDR3 DNA is TGTGCCAGCGAACCGACTAGCGGGAGGAGTGCTGGGGCCAACGTCCTGACTTTC.

This clonotype was found many times. The rearrangement joins TRBV7-8 to TRBJ2-1; tentative D call: TRBD2 (6 bases). This CDR3 is 14 amino acids long. Between the trimmed V and J ends, which lost 5 bases and 6 bases, there was a span of 14 bases. In germline, CDR1 is SGHVS, CDR2 FQNEAQ. CDR3 protein: CASSLPTRGNEQFF. The CDR3 coding sequence is TGTGCCAGCAGCCTACCGACTAGGGGCAATGAGCAGTTCTTC.

This clonotype turned up a few times. The chain has TRBV28 and TRBJ2-2, with D maybe TRBD1 (6 bases). Trimming stripped 7 bases from V and 6 bases from J, with 21 bases between. The CDR3 length is 16 residues. From germline, CDR1 is MDHEN and CDR2 SYDVKM. As DNA, the CDR3 is TGTGCCAGCACCCTCTCTACAGGGAAGGGGGCCGGGGAGCTGTTTTTT. This codes for CASTLSTGKGAGELFF.

The table lists this clonotype with a few counts. This rearrangement joins TRBV7-3 to TRBJ2-3; 9 nucleotides align to TRBD1. The germline V gene has CDR1 SGHTA and CDR2 FQGTGA. Trimming at V came to 5 bases and at J to 10 bases, leaving 7 bases not matched to a gene. The CDR3 consists of 13 residues. The CDR3 nucleotides are TGTGCCAGCAGCGTGACAGGGGGGTTTGCGCAGTATTTT. Residues: CASSVTGGFAQYF. Combining the CDR3 with reference TRBV7-3 and TRBJ2-3 gives the whole variable domain GAGVSQTPSNKVTEKGKYVELRCDPISGHTALYWYRQSLGQGPEFLIYFQGTGAADDSGLPNDRFFAVRPEGSVSTLKIQRTERGDSAVYLCASSVTGGFAQYFGPGTRLTVL.

This clonotype was recorded at least ten times. The junction departs from the called germline gene at one end, perhaps through a read error. The chain recombines TRBV12-3 or TRBV12-4 with TRBJ2-7, with 8 bases aligning to TRBD1. This CDR3 comprises 12 residues. This chain's CDR3 is CASSLWDRYLSF. The CDR3 DNA reads TGTGCCAGCAGTTTATGGGACAGGTATCTTTCCTTC.